Given below is one T cell receptor beta chain in context. It has no known antigen specificity. Base qualities are not recorded, but no much larger clone differs from it by a single base. TCRbeta CDR3 regions were amplified from genomic DNA using the immunoSEQ Assay, a bias-controlled multiplex PCR. As for the original processing: The number of nucleated cells in each sample was estimated by amplification of reference gene primers within the assay. Sequence reads were collapsed and filtered to measure the absolute abundance of every unique TCRbeta CDR3 rearrangement. For each sample, productive Simpson clonality was calculated as the square root of Simpson's diversity index across productive rearrangements. Sourced from immuneACCESS, this table was stored by TCRdb with only in-frame sequences that have V and J called. A share of the clones is absent; for the studies checked, an unresolved V gene accounts for under half, and the remainder has no known explanation. That table supplies the V and J calls and clone size; D and trimming were determined from the DNA. The sample has about 59,000 clones on record, less than 80% of them singletons. The biggest ten clones account for 3% to 4% of the sample.

This sample is drawn from a study of blood T cell repertoires in COVID-19 (dated by TCRdb to the early 2020s). At the level of the whole study: The collaborator samples originated in the United States, Italy and Spain and spanned the acute and convalescent phases of COVID-19. The prospective study material was composed of cDNA or gDNA derived from T cells, B-cell-depleted T cells, or PBMCs. Where available, HLA class I and class II types were taken from metadata supplied by the sample provider and were not determined by assay-based typing. Sample metadata almost always included a de-identified subject ID, COVID-19 status, age in years and sex. The repertoires were made available in a free public database intended to serve as a resource for research on the immune response to SARS-CoV-2. The dataset comprised deeply sampled blood TCRbeta repertoires from subjects exposed to, actively infected with, or recovered from COVID-19. Samples came from the ongoing ImmuneRACE study (first 160 participants) plus 1,254 subjects from 6 global collaborators.

Overall study outcomes, separate from this receptor: Clinical and demographic metadata were provided uncurated, with the amount varying by source and participant.

Each collaborating institution followed its own protocols to collect whole blood in K2EDTA tubes. For TCRbeta analysis, collaborators shipped samples as frozen whole blood, isolated PBMCs, or DNA extracted from either of those sample types. The CDR3 goes from the cysteine to the phenylalanine over 14 residues. The sequence is cut down to CDR3 DNA, 42 bases in frame from base 1. The germline V gene provides CDR1 MNHEY and CDR2 SVGAGI. Unmatched junction bases come to 5, with V trimmed by 5 bases and J by 3 bases. This sequence uses TRBV6-5 and TRBJ2-7, with TRBD1 identical over 9 junction bases. The clonotype was recovered from a man aged 55 to 69 with acute or convalescent COVID-19. The sample was peripheral blood. The CDR3 reads CASSPGTGNYEQYF. The DNA is TGTGCCAGCAGTCCCGGGACAGGGAACTACGAGCAGTACTTC.